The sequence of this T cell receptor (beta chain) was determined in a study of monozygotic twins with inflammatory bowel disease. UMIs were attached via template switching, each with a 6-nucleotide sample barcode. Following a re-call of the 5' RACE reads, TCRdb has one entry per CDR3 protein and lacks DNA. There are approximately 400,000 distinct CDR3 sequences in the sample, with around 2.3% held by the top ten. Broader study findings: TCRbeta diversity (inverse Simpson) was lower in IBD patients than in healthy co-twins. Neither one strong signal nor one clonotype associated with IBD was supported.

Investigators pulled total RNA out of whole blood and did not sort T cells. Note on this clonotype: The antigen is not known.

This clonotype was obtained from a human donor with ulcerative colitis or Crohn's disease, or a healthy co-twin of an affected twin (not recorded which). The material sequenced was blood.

The chain's CDR3 is CSARPTGRTYEQYF. J is TRBJ2-7 and V is TRBV20-1. Germline V gene sequence: CDR1 DFQATT, CDR2 SNEGSKA (reference sequence). The CDR3 contains 14 residues.